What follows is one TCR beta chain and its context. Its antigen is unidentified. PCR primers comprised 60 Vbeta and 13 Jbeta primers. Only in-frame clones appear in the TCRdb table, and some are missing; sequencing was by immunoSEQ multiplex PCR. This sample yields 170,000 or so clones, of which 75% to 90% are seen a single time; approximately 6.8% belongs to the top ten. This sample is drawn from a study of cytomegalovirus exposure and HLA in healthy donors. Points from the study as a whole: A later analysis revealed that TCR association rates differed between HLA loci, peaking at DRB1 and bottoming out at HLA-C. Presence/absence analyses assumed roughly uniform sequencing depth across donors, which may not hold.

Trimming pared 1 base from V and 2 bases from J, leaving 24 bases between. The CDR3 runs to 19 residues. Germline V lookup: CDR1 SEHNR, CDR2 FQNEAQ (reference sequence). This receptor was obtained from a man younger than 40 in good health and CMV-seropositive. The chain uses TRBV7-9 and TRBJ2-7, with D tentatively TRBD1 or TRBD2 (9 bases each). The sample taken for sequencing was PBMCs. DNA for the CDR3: TGTGCCAGCAGCTTAGGGGACAGGGCTAGCGGGAAGGTTCCCTACGAGCAGTACTTC. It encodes CASSLGDRASGKVPYEQYF.